The source of this T cell receptor beta chain is a study of blood T cells in healthy people across ages. This CDR3 is built from 15 residues. Per germline, CDR1 SGHRS and CDR2 YFSETQ. V lost 6 bases and J 2 bases, leaving 17 bases between the germline ends. Isolated per sample were at least 6 million PBMCs. Study conclusions and caveats: No one knew whether donors had CMV, which possibly confounded expanded clonotype changes.

A J-beta primer mix and a sample-barcoded 5' primer were used in a second PCR of about 7 to 12 cycles. The template-switch adaptor was a 5' adaptor with 12 random nucleotides. It tagged each cDNA molecule. There were at least 3 million CDR3-containing paired-end reads obtained from each sample. One entry per CDR3 protein, called by TCRdb with MiXCR from the 5' RACE reads. The sample holds over 700,000 distinct CDR3 sequences; about 55% are singletons and the top ten take roughly 40%. This clonotype was counted between two and nine times. Its target is not known. Sequences were obtained from blood. The sequence was obtained from a man older than 75 in good health. The chain carries TRBV5-1 and TRBJ1-2, with a possible D match to TRBD1 (5 bases). CDR3 nucleotide sequence: TGCGCCAGCACCTCCCGCCCTCGGGACAACTATGGCTACACCTTC. Translating it yields CASTSRPRDNYGYTF. The full variable domain, rest sourced from reference TRBV5-1 and TRBJ1-2, is KAGVTQTPRYLIKTRGQQVTLSCSPISGHRSVSWYQQTPGQGLQFLFEYFSETQRNKGNFPGRFSGRQFSNSRSEMNVSTLELGDSALYLCASTSRPRDNYGYTFGSGTRLTVV.